This record concerns one T cell receptor (beta chain) sequence. This entry is derived from a study of blood T cell repertoires in COVID-19. Background on the study: Some COVID-19 samples were acute and others convalescent; all came from the United States, Italy and Spain.

TCRdb's table, derived via immunoSEQ multiplex PCR, lists solely in-frame clones and lacks some. The data hold 45,000 to 50,000 clones, with approximately 83% observed a single time. The CDR3 extends over 17 amino acids. CDR1 MNHEY and CDR2 SVGEGT come from the germline V gene. V lost 0 bases, J lost 2 bases, and 15 bases lay in between. The clonotype originates from an elderly woman with COVID-19, enrolled during active disease. Sequenced: peripheral blood. This rearrangement joins TRBV6-2 or TRBV6-3 to TRBJ2-3; a possible D gene is TRBD2 (7 bases). CDR3 sequence reads: CASSYSRRGADTDTQYF. The CDR3 DNA is TGTGCCAGCAGTTACTCTCGCCGGGGGGCCGACACAGATACGCAGTATTTT.